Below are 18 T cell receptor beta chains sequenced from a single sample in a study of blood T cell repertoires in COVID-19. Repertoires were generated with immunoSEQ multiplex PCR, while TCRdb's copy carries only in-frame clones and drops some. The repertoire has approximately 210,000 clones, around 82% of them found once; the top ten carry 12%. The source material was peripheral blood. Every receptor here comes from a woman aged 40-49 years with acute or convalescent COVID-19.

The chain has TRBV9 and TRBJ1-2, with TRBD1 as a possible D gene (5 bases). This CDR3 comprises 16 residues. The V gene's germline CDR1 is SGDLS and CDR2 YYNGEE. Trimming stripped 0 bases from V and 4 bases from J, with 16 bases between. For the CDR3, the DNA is TGTGCCAGCAGCGTAGTTTCCGGGGGGTCTGCCTATGGCTACACCTTC. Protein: CASSVVSGGSAYGYTF. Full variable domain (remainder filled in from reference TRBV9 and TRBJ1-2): DSGVTQTPKHLITATGQRVTLRCSPRSGDLSVYWYQQSLDQGLQFLIQYYNGEERAKGNILERFSAQQFPDLHSELNLSSLELGDSALYFCASSVVSGGSAYGYTFGSGTRLTVV.

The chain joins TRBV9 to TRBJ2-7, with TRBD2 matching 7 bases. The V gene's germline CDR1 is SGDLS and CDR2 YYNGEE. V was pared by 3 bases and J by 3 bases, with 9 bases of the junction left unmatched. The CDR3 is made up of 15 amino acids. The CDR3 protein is CASSGSSGPHYEQYF. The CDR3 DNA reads TGTGCCAGCAGCGGATCTAGCGGACCACACTACGAGCAGTACTTC.

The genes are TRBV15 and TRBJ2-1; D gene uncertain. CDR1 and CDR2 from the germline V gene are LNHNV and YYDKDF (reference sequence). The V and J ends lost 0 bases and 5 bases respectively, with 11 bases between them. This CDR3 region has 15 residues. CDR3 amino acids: CATSRERRSDNEQFF. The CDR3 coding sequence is TGTGCCACCAGCAGAGAACGGAGATCGGACAATGAGCAGTTCTTC.

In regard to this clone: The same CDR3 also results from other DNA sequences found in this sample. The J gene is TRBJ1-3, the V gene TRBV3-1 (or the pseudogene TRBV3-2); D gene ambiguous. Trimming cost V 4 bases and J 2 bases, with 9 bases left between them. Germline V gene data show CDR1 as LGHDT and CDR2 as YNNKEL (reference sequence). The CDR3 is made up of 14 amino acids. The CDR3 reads CASSPPGAGNTIYF. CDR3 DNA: TGTGCCAGCAGCCCGCCCGGGGCTGGAAACACCATATATTTT.

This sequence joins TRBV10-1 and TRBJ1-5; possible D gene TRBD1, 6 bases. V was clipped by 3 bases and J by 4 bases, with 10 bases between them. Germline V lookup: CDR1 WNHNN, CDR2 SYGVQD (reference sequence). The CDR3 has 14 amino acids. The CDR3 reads CASSEGGGNQPQHF. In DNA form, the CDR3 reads TGCGCCAGCAGTGAAGGGGGGGGAAATCAGCCCCAGCATTTT.

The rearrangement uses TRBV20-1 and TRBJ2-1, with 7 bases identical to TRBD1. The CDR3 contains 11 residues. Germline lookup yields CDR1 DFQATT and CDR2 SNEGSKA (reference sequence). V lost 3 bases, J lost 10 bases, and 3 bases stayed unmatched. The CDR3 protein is CSARRGREQFF. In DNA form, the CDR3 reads TGCAGTGCTAGGAGGGGGCGCGAGCAGTTCTTC.

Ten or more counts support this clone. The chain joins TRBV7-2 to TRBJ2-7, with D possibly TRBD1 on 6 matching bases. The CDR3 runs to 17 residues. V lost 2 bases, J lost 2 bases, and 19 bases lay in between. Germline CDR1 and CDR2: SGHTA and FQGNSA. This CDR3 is CASSLKWSATGPYEQYF. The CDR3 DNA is TGTGCCAGCAGCTTAAAATGGTCAGCGACAGGCCCCTACGAGCAGTACTTC.

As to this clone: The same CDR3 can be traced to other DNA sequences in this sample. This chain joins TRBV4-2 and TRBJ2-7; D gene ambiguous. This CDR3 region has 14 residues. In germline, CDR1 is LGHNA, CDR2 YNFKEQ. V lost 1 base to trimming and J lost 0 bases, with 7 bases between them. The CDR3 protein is CASSQGTRSYEQYF. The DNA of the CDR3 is TGTGCCAGCAGCCAAGGAACGCGCTCCTACGAGCAGTACTTC.

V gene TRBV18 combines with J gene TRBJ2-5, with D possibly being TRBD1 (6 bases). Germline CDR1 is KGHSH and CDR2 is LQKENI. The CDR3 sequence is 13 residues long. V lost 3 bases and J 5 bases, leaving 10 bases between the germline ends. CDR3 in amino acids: CASSPLQGETQYF. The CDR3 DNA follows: TGTGCCAGCTCACCCTTACAGGGCGAGACCCAGTACTTC.

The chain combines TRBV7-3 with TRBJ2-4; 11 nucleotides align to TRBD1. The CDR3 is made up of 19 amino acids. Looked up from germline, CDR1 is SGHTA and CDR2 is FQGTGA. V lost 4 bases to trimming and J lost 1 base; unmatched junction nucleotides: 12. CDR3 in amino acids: CASSSTGTGGGLAKNIQYF. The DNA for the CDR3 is TGTGCCAGCAGCTCTACCGGGACAGGGGGAGGTCTGGCCAAAAACATTCAGTACTTC.

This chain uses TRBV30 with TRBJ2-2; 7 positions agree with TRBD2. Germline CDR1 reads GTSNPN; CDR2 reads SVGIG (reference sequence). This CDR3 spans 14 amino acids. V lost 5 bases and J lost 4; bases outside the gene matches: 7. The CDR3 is CAWGGVGGTGELFF. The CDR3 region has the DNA TGTGCCTGGGGGGGGGTCGGCGGCACCGGGGAGCTGTTTTTT.

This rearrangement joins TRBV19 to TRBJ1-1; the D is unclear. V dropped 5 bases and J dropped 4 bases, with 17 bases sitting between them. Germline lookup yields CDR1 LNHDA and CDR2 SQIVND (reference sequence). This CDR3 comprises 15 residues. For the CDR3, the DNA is TGTGCCAGTAGTGCTTACACCGACATGGGCACTGAAGCTTTCTTT. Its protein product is CASSAYTDMGTEAFF.

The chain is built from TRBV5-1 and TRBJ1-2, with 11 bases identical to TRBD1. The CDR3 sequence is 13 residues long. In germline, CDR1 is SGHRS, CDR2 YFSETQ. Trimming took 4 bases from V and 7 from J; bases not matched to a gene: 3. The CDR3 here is CASSDGTGGGYTF. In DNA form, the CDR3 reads TGCGCCAGCAGCGACGGGACAGGGGGTGGCTACACCTTC.

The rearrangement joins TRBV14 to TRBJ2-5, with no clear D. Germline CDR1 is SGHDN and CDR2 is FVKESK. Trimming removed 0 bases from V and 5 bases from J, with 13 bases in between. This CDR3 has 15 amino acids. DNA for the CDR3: TGTGCCAGCAGCCAAGATTTAGACTCGTCGGAGACCCAGTACTTC. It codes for CASSQDLDSSETQYF.

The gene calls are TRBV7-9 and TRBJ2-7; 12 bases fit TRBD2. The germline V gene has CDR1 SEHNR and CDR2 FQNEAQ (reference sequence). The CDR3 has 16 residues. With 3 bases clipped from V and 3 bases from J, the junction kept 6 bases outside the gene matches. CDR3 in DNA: TGTGCCAGCAGCTTGGGAGGACTAGCGGGATACTACGAGCAGTACTTC. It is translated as CASSLGGLAGYYEQYF. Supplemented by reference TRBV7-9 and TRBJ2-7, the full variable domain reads DTGVSQNPRHKITKRGQNVTFRCDPISEHNRLYWYRQTLGQGPEFLTYFQNEAQLEKSRLLSDRFSAERPKGSFSTLEIQRTEQGDSAMYLCASSLGGLAGYYEQYFGPGTRLTVT.

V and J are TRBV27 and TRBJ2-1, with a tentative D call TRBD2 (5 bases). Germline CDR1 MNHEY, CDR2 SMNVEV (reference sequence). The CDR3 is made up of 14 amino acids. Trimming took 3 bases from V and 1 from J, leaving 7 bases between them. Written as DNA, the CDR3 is TGTGCCAGCAGTTTCGAGGGATCCTACAATGAGCAGTTCTTC. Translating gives CASSFEGSYNEQFF.

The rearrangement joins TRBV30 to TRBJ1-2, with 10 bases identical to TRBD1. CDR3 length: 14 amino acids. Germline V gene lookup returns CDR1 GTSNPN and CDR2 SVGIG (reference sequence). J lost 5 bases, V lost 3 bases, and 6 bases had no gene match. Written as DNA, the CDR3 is TGTGCCTGGAGCCCTGGGGGACAGGGGTATGGCTACACCTTC. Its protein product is CAWSPGGQGYGYTF.

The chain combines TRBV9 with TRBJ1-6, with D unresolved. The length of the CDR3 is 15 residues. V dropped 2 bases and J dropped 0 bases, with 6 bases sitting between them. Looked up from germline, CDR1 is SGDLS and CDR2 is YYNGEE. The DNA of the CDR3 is TGTGCCAGCAGCGTCGCGAGCTCCTATAATTCACCCCTCCACTTT. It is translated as CASSVASSYNSPLHF.